One and the same sample provided the 10 T cell receptor beta chains below, sequenced in a study of cytomegalovirus exposure and HLA in healthy donors. Primers: 60 Vbeta forward and 13 Jbeta reverse. Profiling relied on immunoSEQ multiplex PCR, and the TCRdb table lists in-frame clones only, not all of them. The sample has 110,000 or so clones, around 15% seen once. The sample consisted of PBMCs. The receptor set was obtained from a female donor in good health and CMV-seronegative.

This clone has just a few counts. This sequence joins TRBV16 and TRBJ2-5; D is unresolved. This CDR3 is 14 amino acids long. CDR1 and CDR2 from the germline V gene are KGHSY and FQNENV. V shed 4 bases and J shed 1 base, with 10 bases lying between them. The CDR3: CASSPTTPQETQYF. In DNA form, the CDR3 reads TGTGCCAGCAGCCCCACTACGCCCCAAGAGACCCAGTACTTC.

The chain recombines TRBV7-2 with TRBJ2-7; possible D gene TRBD2, 7 bases. Trimming took off 2 bases at V and 6 bases at J, with 17 bases between the two ends. This CDR3 is 15 amino acids long. CDR1 and CDR2 from the germline V gene are SGHTA and FQGNSA. CDR3 sequence reads: CASSLRGGAAREQYF. The CDR3 DNA reads TGTGCCAGCAGCTTAAGAGGGGGGGCCGCCCGCGAGCAGTACTTC.

The chain joins TRBV28 to TRBJ2-1; 10 bases align to TRBD2. Germline V gene lookup returns CDR1 MDHEN and CDR2 SYDVKM. The trim removed 5 bases at V and 1 base at J, leaving 8 bases unmatched. This CDR3 is 17 amino acids long. In nucleotides, the CDR3 is TGTGCCAGCAGTCCAAGAAGCGGGAGGGAGTCCTACAATGAGCAGTTCTTC. This codes for CASSPRSGRESYNEQFF.

A few counts support this clone. Other DNA sequences within the sample encode an identical CDR3. This sequence joins TRBV6-1 and TRBJ2-1; 14 nucleotides line up with TRBD2. This CDR3 contains 15 residues. V shed 6 bases, J shed 4 bases, and the junction held 2 bases outside the gene matches. CDR1 and CDR2 (germline): MNHNS, SASEGT. CDR3 loop: CASRGLAGGYNEQFF. CDR3 DNA sequence: TGTGCCAGCAGAGGACTAGCGGGGGGTTACAATGAGCAGTTCTTC.

The CDR3 DNA is TGTGCCAGCAGTTTCTTCAACCAGAACATTCAGTACTTC. It encodes CASSFFNQNIQYF. The chain couples TRBV28 to TRBJ2-4; no clear D. This CDR3 comprises 13 residues. Germline CDR1 reads MDHEN; CDR2 reads SYDVKM. V was clipped by 3 bases and J by 7 bases, with 10 bases between them.

The chain uses TRBV5-4 and TRBJ2-5; 7 positions agree with TRBD1. Germline V gives CDR1 SGHNT, CDR2 YYREEE (reference sequence). V lost 1 base to trimming and J lost 2 bases; unmatched junction nucleotides: 5. CDR3 length equals 15 residues. DNA of the CDR3: TGTGCCAGCAGCTTGTCACAGGGGTTGCAAGAGACCCAGTACTTC. It codes for CASSLSQGLQETQYF.

The chain recombines TRBV7-9 with TRBJ1-2; the D is unclear. The CDR3 sequence is 13 residues long. V shed 5 bases and J shed 4 bases, with 11 bases lying between them. Germline V lookup: CDR1 SEHNR, CDR2 FQNEAQ (reference sequence). CDR3 nucleotides: TGTGCCAGCAGCCTAGTGTCGGTCTATGGCTACACCTTC. Translating it yields CASSLVSVYGYTF.

The gene calls are TRBV27 and TRBJ1-1, with a tentative D call TRBD1 (5 bases). The CDR3 loop spans 15 amino acids. CDR1 is MNHEY, CDR2 SMNVEV, per germline (reference sequence). Trimming removed 5 bases at V and 1 base at J, with 14 bases between. CDR3 in DNA: TGTGCCAGCAGTACATACCAGGGTCGGAACACTGAAGCTTTCTTT. Translated, it gives CASSTYQGRNTEAFF.

This clone was observed a handful of times. The chain is built from TRBV28 and TRBJ1-1, with D maybe TRBD1 (5 bases). The germline CDR1 and CDR2 sequences are MDHEN and SYDVKM. The CDR3 contains 11 residues. Trimming cost V 8 bases and J 4 bases, with 8 bases left between them. The CDR3 coding sequence is TGTGCCAGCGGGGGGTTCACTGAAGCTTTCTTT. It codes for CASGGFTEAFF.

This clone has a handful of counts. This sequence joins TRBV28 and TRBJ2-7; D remains unclear. The germline CDR1 and CDR2 sequences are MDHEN and SYDVKM. This CDR3 region has 14 residues. V was trimmed by 5 bases and J by 0 bases, leaving 11 bases between them. CDR3 sequence (DNA): TGTGCCAGCAGTCCCGACATGCCCTCCTACGAGCAGTACTTC. This gives the protein CASSPDMPSYEQYF. The variable domain in full, with the rest retrieved from reference TRBV28 and TRBJ2-7, is DVKVTQSSRYLVKRTGEKVFLECVQDMDHENMFWYRQDPGLGLRLIYFSYDVKMKEKGDIPEGYSVSREKKERFSLILESASTNQTSMYLCASSPDMPSYEQYFGPGTRLTVT.